This T cell receptor (beta chain) was recovered during a study of human CD4 T cells and Enterobacteriaceae. About the research overall: Heat-inactivated E. coli, K. pneumoniae, E. aerogenes, S. flexneri, S. sonnei, S. typhimurium, S. aureus stimulated cells. The study's findings and limits: Clonotypes shared across Enterobacteriaceae cultures were roughly 26-49% of unique rearrangements but roughly 65-93% of templates. Enterobacteriaceae-reactive repertoires were polyclonal but had fewer clonotypes than S. aureus- or M. tuberculosis-reactive ones.

This clone is medium-sized (0.01 to 0.1%) within its sample. Germline-derived CDR1 and CDR2 are SEHNR and FQNEAQ (reference sequence). This CDR3 is 17 amino acids long. J gave up 7 bases and V 2 bases, and 9 bases lay outside the gene matches. Profiled with immunoSEQ multiplex PCR; TCRdb holds only in-frame clones, not every one. This sample has around 590 clones; around 40% occur once, and the top ten carry just under 30%. CFSE-low CD25+ ICOS+ proliferating activated T cells were FACS-sorted after 6-7 days. Memory CD4+ T cells were CFSE-labeled and cultured 2:1 with antigen-pulsed autologous monocytes. Memory CD4+ T cells were sorted as all CD4+ cells except CD45RA+CCR7+CD95- naive cells, over 95% pure. Before sorting, cells positive for CD8, CD14, CD16, CD56, CD19 or bright CD25 were removed.

Sequenced: bacteria-reactive CD4+ T cells grown in culture. The subset denotes: CFSE-low proliferating memory CD4 T cells sorted after in vitro stimulation with a heat-inactivated bacterium or M. tuberculosis lysate. The clonotype originates from a human donor in good health. V is TRBV7-9 and J is TRBJ1-5; TRBD1 matches 12 bases. CDR3 amino acids: CASSLHSGTGGRQPQHF. For the CDR3, the DNA is TGTGCCAGCAGCTTACATTCCGGGACAGGGGGCCGACAGCCCCAGCATTTT.